This is a list of T cell receptor beta chains from one sample in a study of blood T cell repertoires in COVID-19. The assay was immunoSEQ multiplex PCR, and TCRdb's table has in-frame clones only and misses some. There are around 250,000 clones in the sample; roughly 84% occur only once, and 1.5% lies in the top ten. The sample comprised peripheral blood. The source is a woman aged 40 to 50 who had recovered from COVID-19. Both conserved end residues are part of each CDR3. D genes are given only for firm matches. Clone size is given for some rows only: seen once, a few or many times, or a class if the clone is expanded.

abundance: .
d_gene: TRBD1
v_gene: TRBV19
j_gene: TRBJ2-7
CDR3aa: CASSASTGGVSYEQYF
CDR3nt: TGTGCCAGTAGTGCGTCAACAGGGGGTGTTTCTTACGAGCAGTACTTC

abundance: .
d_gene: .
v_gene: TRBV28
j_gene: TRBJ2-5
CDR3aa: CASSFGGRETQYF
CDR3nt: TGTGCCAGCAGTTTCGGGGGGCGAGAGACCCAGTACTTC

abundance: .
d_gene: .
v_gene: TRBV7-8
j_gene: TRBJ2-1
CDR3aa: CASSLRRSLEAGEQFF
CDR3nt: TGTGCCAGCAGCCTACGCCGGAGTCTTGAGGCGGGTGAGCAGTTCTTC

abundance: .
d_gene: .
v_gene: TRBV7-9
j_gene: TRBJ1-2
CDR3aa: CASRIEIDGYTF
CDR3nt: TGTGCCAGCAGAATAGAAATCGATGGCTACACCTTC

abundance: .
d_gene: .
v_gene: TRBV9
j_gene: TRBJ1-2
CDR3aa: CASSVGQINYGYTF
CDR3nt: TGTGCCAGCAGCGTGGGGCAGATTAACTATGGCTACACCTTC

abundance: .
d_gene: .
v_gene: TRBV12-3/TRBV12-4
j_gene: TRBJ1-1
CDR3aa: CASSFAGITEAFF
CDR3nt: TGTGCCAGCAGTTTTGCGGGGATCACTGAAGCTTTCTTT

abundance: .
d_gene: .
v_gene: TRBV7-8
j_gene: TRBJ1-2
CDR3aa: CASSLEIGGNYGYTF
CDR3nt: TGTGCCAGCAGCTTAGAAATAGGGGGTAACTATGGCTACACCTTC

abundance: .
d_gene: .
v_gene: TRBV27
j_gene: TRBJ2-5
CDR3aa: CASSLNSGYLKETQYF
CDR3nt: TGTGCCAGCAGTCTGAACAGCGGATACTTGAAAGAGACCCAGTACTTC

abundance: few
d_gene: TRBD1
v_gene: TRBV2
j_gene: TRBJ1-6
CDR3aa: CASKKGPGQRSLFGTPLHF
CDR3nt: TGTGCCAGCAAGAAGGGGCCGGGACAGCGGAGTTTGTTCGGGACACCCCTCCACTTT

abundance: .
d_gene: TRBD1
v_gene: TRBV12-5
j_gene: TRBJ2-1
CDR3aa: CASGLYDRGHNEQFF
CDR3nt: TGTGCTAGTGGTTTGTACGACAGGGGTCACAATGAGCAGTTCTTC

abundance: .
d_gene: .
v_gene: TRBV10-3
j_gene: TRBJ1-6
CDR3aa: CAISESGSSYNSPLHF
CDR3nt: TGTGCCATCAGTGAGTCGGGGAGCTCCTATAATTCACCCCTCCACTTT

abundance: once
d_gene: .
v_gene: TRBV7-9
j_gene: TRBJ2-1
CDR3aa: CASSFTGTLFF
CDR3nt: TGTGCCAGCAGCTTCACAGGGACGCTCTTCTTC

abundance: .
d_gene: TRBD2
v_gene: TRBV5-1
j_gene: TRBJ2-3
CDR3aa: CASSYPPGTSRDTQYF
CDR3nt: TGCGCCAGCAGTTATCCCCCCGGGACTAGCCGAGATACGCAGTATTTT

abundance: .
d_gene: .
v_gene: TRBV19
j_gene: TRBJ2-1
CDR3aa: CASSIHLAGLYNEQFF
CDR3nt: TGTGCCAGTAGTATCCACCTTGCGGGGTTATACAATGAGCAGTTCTTC

abundance: .
d_gene: .
v_gene: TRBV6-5
j_gene: TRBJ2-7
CDR3aa: CASKLQASSSYEQYF
CDR3nt: TGTGCCAGCAAGCTACAGGCCTCTAGCTCCTACGAGCAGTACTTC

abundance: .
d_gene: .
v_gene: TRBV30
j_gene: TRBJ2-3
CDR3aa: CAWSVGGVTDTQYF
CDR3nt: TGTGCCTGGAGTGTAGGCGGGGTCACAGATACGCAGTATTTT

abundance: .
d_gene: .
v_gene: TRBV5-6
j_gene: TRBJ1-5
CDR3aa: CASSLGTYQPQHF
CDR3nt: TGTGCCAGCAGCTTGGGGACTTATCAGCCCCAGCATTTT

abundance: .
d_gene: .
v_gene: TRBV7-2
j_gene: TRBJ1-5
CDR3aa: CASSRDRNQPQHF
CDR3nt: TGTGCCAGCAGCCGAGACAGGAATCAGCCCCAGCATTTT

abundance: .
d_gene: .
v_gene: TRBV11-2
j_gene: TRBJ1-6
CDR3aa: CASSSLKGQGNPLHF
CDR3nt: TGTGCCAGCAGCTCTTTGAAGGGGCAGGGGAATCCCCTCCACTTT

abundance: .
d_gene: .
v_gene: TRBV11-3
j_gene: TRBJ2-3
CDR3aa: CASSPPVGASTDTQYF
CDR3nt: TGTGCCAGCAGCCCACCGGTTGGGGCTAGCACAGATACGCAGTATTTT

abundance: .
d_gene: .
v_gene: TRBV9
j_gene: TRBJ2-1
CDR3aa: CASRRAADSYNEQFF
CDR3nt: TGTGCCAGCAGGAGAGCGGCAGACTCCTACAATGAGCAGTTCTTC

abundance: .
d_gene: .
v_gene: TRBV7-8
j_gene: TRBJ2-3
CDR3aa: CASGTRDTQYF
CDR3nt: TGTGCCAGCGGCACCCGAGATACGCAGTATTTT

abundance: .
d_gene: .
v_gene: TRBV6-5
j_gene: TRBJ1-1
CDR3aa: CASQDSIKAFF
CDR3nt: TGTGCCAGCCAGGACAGCATTAAAGCTTTCTTT

abundance: .
d_gene: TRBD2
v_gene: TRBV5-4
j_gene: TRBJ2-3
CDR3aa: CASSVLAGGPVDTQYF
CDR3nt: TGTGCCAGCAGCGTACTAGCGGGGGGGCCGGTAGATACGCAGTATTTT

abundance: once
d_gene: .
v_gene: TRBV4-1
j_gene: TRBJ2-2
CDR3aa: CASSQGDFWARNTGELFF
CDR3nt: TGCGCCAGCAGCCAGGGGGACTTTTGGGCCCGAAACACCGGGGAGCTGTTTTTT

abundance: .
d_gene: .
v_gene: TRBV7-8
j_gene: TRBJ1-2
CDR3aa: CASSTSGGINGYTF
CDR3nt: TGTGCCAGCAGCACTTCAGGAGGGATAAATGGCTACACCTTC

abundance: .
d_gene: .
v_gene: TRBV18
j_gene: TRBJ1-5
CDR3aa: CASSREGGGSSNQPQHF
CDR3nt: TGTGCCAGCTCCCGCGAGGGGGGCGGGAGTAGCAATCAGCCCCAGCATTTT

abundance: .
d_gene: .
v_gene: TRBV29-1
j_gene: TRBJ1-1
CDR3aa: CSVERQANTEAFF
CDR3nt: TGCAGCGTTGAAAGACAGGCCAACACTGAAGCTTTCTTT

abundance: .
d_gene: .
v_gene: TRBV10-3
j_gene: TRBJ1-2
CDR3aa: CATQPQGQSYGYTF
CDR3nt: TGTGCCACCCAACCGCAGGGCCAGAGCTATGGCTACACCTTC

abundance: .
d_gene: .
v_gene: TRBV1
j_gene: TRBJ2-7
CDR3aa: CTTPLYSSEYEQYF
CDR3nt: TGCACCACCCCGCTCTATTCGTCGGAGTACGAGCAGTACTTC

abundance: .
d_gene: TRBD1
v_gene: TRBV19
j_gene: TRBJ2-5
CDR3aa: CASSFTGGETQYF
CDR3nt: TGTGCCAGTAGTTTCACAGGGGGGGAGACCCAGTACTTC

abundance: .
d_gene: .
v_gene: TRBV12-3/TRBV12-4
j_gene: TRBJ1-4
CDR3aa: CASAVSEKLFF
CDR3nt: TGTGCCAGCGCGGTATCGGAAAAACTGTTTTTT

abundance: .
d_gene: .
v_gene: TRBV2
j_gene: TRBJ2-6
CDR3aa: CASTWGQGGANVLTF
CDR3nt: TGTGCCAGCACCTGGGGGCAGGGGGGGGCCAACGTCCTGACTTTC

abundance: once
d_gene: .
v_gene: TRBV28
j_gene: TRBJ2-5
CDR3aa: CASSAGTTQTTYQETQYF
CDR3nt: TGTGCCAGCAGTGCCGGGACAACACAAACGACGTACCAAGAGACCCAGTACTTC

abundance: .
d_gene: .
v_gene: TRBV6-5
j_gene: TRBJ2-1
CDR3aa: CASTQEVGAEGFF
CDR3nt: TGTGCCAGCACCCAAGAGGTGGGGGCCGAGGGGTTCTTC

abundance: .
d_gene: TRBD1
v_gene: TRBV24-1
j_gene: TRBJ1-1
CDR3aa: CATAETGGRTEAFF
CDR3nt: TGTGCCACCGCGGAGACAGGGGGAAGAACTGAAGCTTTCTTT

abundance: .
d_gene: .
v_gene: TRBV3-1/TRBV3-2
j_gene: TRBJ1-1
CDR3aa: CASSQVAMNTEAFF
CDR3nt: TGTGCCAGCAGCCAAGTAGCCATGAACACTGAAGCTTTCTTT

abundance: .
d_gene: .
v_gene: TRBV7-8
j_gene: TRBJ2-5
CDR3aa: CASSSVPPGETQYF
CDR3nt: TGTGCCAGCAGCTCCGTGCCCCCGGGGGAGACCCAGTACTTC

abundance: .
d_gene: TRBD1
v_gene: TRBV7-2
j_gene: TRBJ2-3
CDR3aa: CASSSGQVPDTQYF
CDR3nt: TGTGCCAGCAGCTCGGGACAGGTCCCGGATACGCAGTATTTT

abundance: .
d_gene: TRBD1
v_gene: TRBV19
j_gene: TRBJ1-5
CDR3aa: CATSDRGNQPQHF
CDR3nt: TGTGCCACCTCAGACAGGGGCAATCAGCCCCAGCATTTT

abundance: .
d_gene: .
v_gene: TRBV3-1/TRBV3-2
j_gene: TRBJ2-7
CDR3aa: CASSQLTGHYEQYF
CDR3nt: TGTGCCAGCAGCCAATTAACAGGACACTACGAGCAGTACTTC

abundance: .
d_gene: .
v_gene: TRBV9
j_gene: TRBJ1-1
CDR3aa: CASSVGASTEAFF
CDR3nt: TGTGCCAGCAGCGTAGGGGCCTCCACTGAAGCTTTCTTT

abundance: .
d_gene: TRBD2
v_gene: TRBV19
j_gene: TRBJ2-1
CDR3aa: CASTVLAGGHNEQFF
CDR3nt: TGTGCCAGTACTGTATTAGCGGGGGGCCACAATGAGCAGTTCTTC

abundance: .
d_gene: TRBD1
v_gene: TRBV9
j_gene: TRBJ1-3
CDR3aa: CASSARDRGRVRNTIYF
CDR3nt: TGTGCCAGCAGCGCTAGGGACAGGGGACGAGTTAGAAACACCATATATTTT

abundance: .
d_gene: .
v_gene: TRBV7-9
j_gene: TRBJ1-2
CDR3aa: CASSLDSVSGYTF
CDR3nt: TGTGCCAGCAGCTTGGACAGTGTGTCTGGCTACACCTTC

abundance: once
d_gene: .
v_gene: TRBV19
j_gene: TRBJ2-7
CDR3aa: CASGTGTPKGLEQYF
CDR3nt: TGTGCCAGTGGCACCGGGACACCCAAGGGGCTCGAGCAGTACTTC

abundance: .
d_gene: TRBD2
v_gene: TRBV5-6
j_gene: TRBJ2-3
CDR3aa: CASSLPGTRLDTQYF
CDR3nt: TGTGCCAGCAGCTTGCCCGGGACTAGGTTAGATACGCAGTATTTT

abundance: few
d_gene: TRBD1
v_gene: TRBV2
j_gene: TRBJ2-3
CDR3aa: CASSEDGGQGDYF
CDR3nt: TGTGCCAGCAGTGAAGACGGGGGACAGGGGGATTATTTT

abundance: few
d_gene: .
v_gene: TRBV18
j_gene: TRBJ1-6
CDR3aa: CASSPESGLRTPLHF
CDR3nt: TGTGCCAGCTCACCAGAGTCAGGTCTACGCACACCCCTCCACTTT

abundance: .
d_gene: .
v_gene: TRBV2
j_gene: TRBJ1-5
CDR3aa: CASSELQGEDISQHF
CDR3nt: TGTGCCAGCAGTGAGTTACAGGGTGAGGATATAAGCCAGCATTTT

abundance: once
d_gene: .
v_gene: TRBV6-4
j_gene: TRBJ2-2
CDR3aa: CASSEGAAGELFF
CDR3nt: TGTGCCAGCAGTGAAGGGGCGGCCGGGGAGCTGTTTTTT

abundance: .
d_gene: .
v_gene: TRBV30
j_gene: TRBJ1-6
CDR3aa: CAWSVLGNGSPLHF
CDR3nt: TGTGCCTGGAGTGTACTAGGAAACGGTTCACCCCTCCACTTT